The 27 T cell receptor beta chains below come from one sample, sequenced in a study of prognosis after radiotherapy for stage I lung cancer. TCR beta CDR3 was amplified from genomic DNA by two-round multiplex PCR. During first-round PCR, primers specific to each TRBV and TRBJ gene were used. TCRdb redid the calling of the multiplex PCR reads with MiXCR, one entry per CDR3 protein. The sample carries fewer than 25,000 distinct CDR3 sequences, approximately 35% recorded once. The source material was PBMCs, sampled before or after stereotactic body radiation therapy (not recorded which). The receptors were gathered from a donor of 50 years or more with non-small cell lung cancer.

The rearrangement links TRBV3-1 to TRBJ1-2; a weak D match, TRBD1 (5 bases). The ends were cut back, 1 base at V and 8 bases at J, with 8 bases in the middle. The CDR3 length is 12 residues. Looked up from germline, CDR1 is LGHDT and CDR2 is YNNKEL (reference sequence). CDR3: CASSQAQGGYTF. DNA of the CDR3: TGTGCCAGCAGCCAAGCCCAGGGCGGCTACACCTTC.

V usage is TRBV28 and J usage is TRBJ1-5, with a tentative D call TRBD1 (6 bases). This CDR3 comprises 16 residues. CDR1 is MDHEN and CDR2 is SYDVKM in the germline V gene. V lost 6 bases to trimming and J lost 3 bases, with 18 bases between them. CDR3 DNA: TGTGCCAGCAGCCGGTACAAAGGACAGATCAATCAGCCCCAGCATTTT. The encoded protein is CASSRYKGQINQPQHF.

Ten or more counts support this clonotype. This chain connects TRBV11-2 to TRBJ2-5; no definite D call. The CDR3 extends over 13 amino acids. Trimming shortened V by 1 base and J by 5 bases, and 8 bases separated the two germline ends. Looked up from germline, CDR1 is SGHAT and CDR2 is FQNNGV. CDR3: CASSLGGVETQYF. Written as DNA, the CDR3 is TGTGCCAGCAGCTTAGGTGGGGTGGAGACCCAGTACTTC.

V usage is TRBV30 and J usage is TRBJ1-5, with TRBD1 matching over 7 bases. V was pared by 3 bases and J by 4 bases, with 3 bases of the junction left unmatched. Germline V gene data show CDR1 as GTSNPN and CDR2 as SVGIG (reference sequence). The CDR3 has 13 residues. DNA of the CDR3: TGTGCCTGGAGCGGACAGGAAAATCAGCCCCAGCATTTT. This gives the protein CAWSGQENQPQHF.

This clonotype was recorded at least ten times. J is TRBJ2-2 and V is TRBV6-1; D not resolved. The V and J ends lost 7 bases and 7 bases respectively, with 13 bases between them. Germline CDR1 and CDR2: MNHNS and SASEGT. There are 13 residues in the CDR3. The CDR3 loop reads CASTPSPSGELFF. The CDR3 coding sequence is TGTGCCAGCACCCCATCCCCGAGCGGGGAGCTGTTTTTT.

Of note for this clonotype: This likely stems from a read error, as it lies one base from a far larger clone. This chain connects TRBV6-4 to TRBJ1-2; TRBD1 matches 7 bases. Trimming cost V 6 bases and J 4 bases; bases outside gene matches: 11. Germline V gives CDR1 MRHNA, CDR2 SNTAGT. The length of the CDR3 is 15 residues. The CDR3 nucleotides read TGTGCCAGCAGCCACCCCGACAGGGAAGGCTATGGCTACACCTTC. Translated: CASSHPDREGYGYTF.

The chain employs TRBV3-2 and TRBJ2-1. TRBV3-2 is described as a pseudogene. This CDR3 is 17 amino acids long. The CDR3 DNA follows: TGTGCCAGCAGCCAAGAATCCCCAAGTGGGTCCTACAATGAGCAGTTCTTC. Translating gives CASSQESPSGSYNEQFF.

This clonotype was recorded many times. J is TRBJ2-6 and V is TRBV24-1, with D perhaps TRBD2 (5 bases). The CDR3 length is 17 residues. Germline V lookup: CDR1 KGHDR, CDR2 SFDVKD. Trimming took 3 bases from V and 10 from J, leaving 21 bases between them. CDR3 in amino acids: CATSDGLPTTPGNVLTF. CDR3 DNA sequence: TGTGCCACCAGTGATGGACTCCCTACAACACCCGGGAACGTCCTGACTTTC.

As for this clonotype: The germline gene is not matched at one end of the junction; a read error may be the cause. This chain links TRBV19 with TRBJ1-5, with D maybe TRBD1 (5 bases). CDR1 is LNHDA and CDR2 is SQIVND in the germline V gene (reference sequence). CDR3 size: 15 residues. The DNA for the CDR3 is TGTACCAGTAGTATTGGGGGGACTAGTGCGAAGCCACAGCATTTT. Translated, it gives CTSSIGGTSAKPQHF.

At least ten counts were recorded for this clonotype. V usage is TRBV5-1 and J usage is TRBJ2-3; the match to TRBD2 covers 10 bases. The CDR3 is 14 residues long. CDR1 and CDR2 from the germline V gene are SGHRS and YFSETQ. The J segment lost 6 bases and the V segment lost 5 bases, leaving 6 bases of the junction unmatched. The CDR3 sequence: CASRWGLAPDTQYF. The CDR3 region has the DNA TGCGCCAGCAGGTGGGGACTAGCGCCTGATACGCAGTATTTT.

This rearrangement joins TRBV12-3 or TRBV12-4 to TRBJ1-5; 7 bases line up with TRBD1. CDR3 length: 14 amino acids. Trimming cost V 6 bases and J 2 bases; bases outside gene matches: 4. CDR3 loop: CASSRTGGNQPQHF. The CDR3 DNA reads as TGTGCCAGCAGCCGGACAGGTGGCAATCAGCCCCAGCATTTT.

This chain links TRBV7-9 with TRBJ1-2, with D tentatively TRBD1 (5 bases). V dropped 1 base and J dropped 4 bases, with 13 bases sitting between them. CDR3 length equals 15 residues. The V gene's germline CDR1 is SEHNR and CDR2 FQNEAQ (reference sequence). The CDR3 DNA reads as TGTGCCAGCAGCTTAGTTGGGGGATCGGGCTATGGCTACACCTTC. It yields the protein CASSLVGGSGYGYTF.

This clonotype was seen at least ten times. The chain recombines TRBV11-2 with TRBJ1-3, with D maybe TRBD1 (6 bases). CDR1 is SGHAT, CDR2 FQNNGV, per germline. V was pared by 5 bases and J by 0 bases, with 8 bases between. The CDR3 consists of 14 residues. The CDR3 region has the DNA TGTGCCAGCAGCACACAGGGCTCTGGAAACACCATATATTTT. This encodes CASSTQGSGNTIYF.

The V call is TRBV12-3 or TRBV12-4, the J call TRBJ1-5, with 9 bases identical to TRBD1. There are 16 residues in the CDR3. V lost 1 base and J lost 5; bases outside the gene matches: 6. CDR3 DNA: TGTGCCAGCAGTTTAGGCGGGACAGGGTCGCATCAGCCCCAGCATTTT. Its translation: CASSLGGTGSHQPQHF.

This clonotype was seen many times. The rearrangement links TRBV6-5 to TRBJ1-3, with TRBD1 as a possible D gene (6 bases). The CDR3 runs 15 residues. The V and J ends lost 3 bases and 3 bases respectively, with 12 bases between them. Germline loops: CDR1 MNHEY, CDR2 SVGAGI. CDR3 nucleotides: TGTGCCAGCAGTTATAAGGGGGGGAGTGGAAACACCATATATTTT. It encodes CASSYKGGSGNTIYF.

This clonotype appeared many times. The chain employs TRBV18 and TRBJ1-2, with 8 bases that match TRBD1. J was trimmed by 5 bases and V by 2 bases; bases with no gene match: 13. Germline V gene sequence: CDR1 KGHSH, CDR2 LQKENI. The CDR3 consists of 17 residues. The CDR3 nucleotides are TGTGCCAGCTCACCAGCCCCCCAGGGGGCCGGCAGGTATGGCTACACCTTC. It specifies CASSPAPQGAGRYGYTF.

This clonotype has at least ten counts. The chain couples TRBV6-1 to TRBJ1-2; no definite D call. The CDR3 extends over 16 amino acids. Germline CDR1 reads MNHNS; CDR2 reads SASEGT. Trimming stripped 6 bases from V and 2 bases from J, with 19 bases between. CDR3 residues: CASSASISENNYGYTF. The CDR3 region has the DNA TGTGCCAGCAGCGCTTCCATCTCAGAAAACAACTATGGCTACACCTTC.

There are many counts of this clonotype. This chain links TRBV29-1 with TRBJ2-1; weak D call: TRBD1 (5 bases). V lost 1 base and J lost 5, with 18 bases in between. The CDR3 has 16 residues. Germline values: CDR1 SQVTM, CDR2 ANQGSEA. For the CDR3, the DNA is TGCAGCGTTGAAGGAGTTCAGGGTTTCGCACACAATGAGCAGTTCTTC. This codes for CSVEGVQGFAHNEQFF.

The chain links TRBV6-1 to TRBJ1-1; the D gene is possibly TRBD1 (5 bases). This CDR3 is built from 14 residues. Per the germline V gene, CDR1 is MNHNS and CDR2 is SASEGT. V lost 1 base and J 3 bases, leaving 9 bases between the germline ends. In DNA, the CDR3 is TGTGCCAGCAGTGAAGACCCGGGGGACACTGAAGCTTTCTTT. Protein sequence: CASSEDPGDTEAFF.

A note on this clonotype: This likely came from a read error, as a far larger clone is one base away. The chain couples TRBV6-5 to TRBJ1-5; maybe TRBD1 (6 bases). The CDR3 covers 18 residues. From germline, CDR1 is MNHEY and CDR2 SVGAGI. Trimming took off 3 bases at V and 0 bases at J, with 18 bases between the two ends. This chain's CDR3 is CASSYPPGDPYSNQPQHF. As DNA, the CDR3 is TGTGCCAGCAGTTATCCTCCAGGGGATCCCTATAGCAATCAGCCCCAGCATTTT.

There are many counts of this clonotype. This chain links TRBV7-8 with TRBJ1-1, with TRBD1 matching over 7 bases. V gave up 5 bases and J gave up 2 bases; unmatched junction bases: 8. The CDR3 is 15 residues long. Looked up from germline, CDR1 is SGHVS and CDR2 is FQNEAQ. CDR3 nucleotides: TGTGCCAGCAGCACTCCTAGACAGGGAAACACTGAAGCTTTCTTT. It translates to CASSTPRQGNTEAFF.

Points on this clonotype: A much larger clone is a single base away; this may be a read error. The chain has TRBV29-1 and TRBJ2-7; 12 bases fit TRBD2. CDR1 SQVTM and CDR2 ANQGSEA come from the germline V gene. The CDR3 runs 15 residues. The CDR3 DNA reads as TGCATCGTTTTTACGACTAGCGGGGGTTCCTACGAGCAGTACTTC. Translated, it gives CIVFTTSGGSYEQYF.

This clonotype was observed many times. V gene TRBV7-8 combines with J gene TRBJ2-7, with D perhaps TRBD1 (6 bases). CDR1 and CDR2 from the germline V gene are SGHVS and FQNEAQ. V shed 5 bases and J shed 4 bases, with 21 bases lying between them. There are 16 residues in the CDR3. The CDR3 loop is CASSAKSTGTGYEQYF. CDR3 sequence (DNA): TGTGCCAGCAGCGCCAAATCCACAGGGACGGGGTACGAGCAGTACTTC.

This clonotype was observed many times. J is TRBJ2-7 and V is TRBV7-2; 9 nucleotides match TRBD2. CDR3 length: 14 amino acids. The germline gives CDR1 SGHTA, CDR2 FQGNSA. After removal of 4 bases from V and 6 bases from J, the junction contained 7 bases not matched to a gene. Here the CDR3 reads CASSSRGLAFEQYF. The CDR3 nucleotides are TGTGCCAGCAGCTCGCGGGGACTAGCTTTCGAGCAGTACTTC.

This clonotype was found many times. The rearrangement joins TRBV19 to TRBJ1-1; D is ambiguous. This CDR3 is 13 amino acids long. Trimming took off 8 bases at V and 1 base at J, with 11 bases between the two ends. The germline V gene encodes CDR1 LNHDA and CDR2 SQIVND (reference sequence). CDR3 protein: CASAYRWNTEAFF. CDR3 in DNA: TGTGCCAGTGCATATCGATGGAACACTGAAGCTTTCTTT.

This clonotype came up many times. One base away lies a much larger clone, so this may be a sequencing read error. The CDR3 spells CAWSTGCDTQYF. The CDR3 region has the DNA TGTGCCTGGAGTACCGGGTGTGATACGCAGTATTTT. This chain joins TRBV30 and TRBJ2-3; D uncertain. CDR1 GTSNPN and CDR2 SVGIG come from the germline V gene (reference sequence). Trimming removed 2 bases at V and 6 bases at J, with 9 bases between. The CDR3 loop spans 12 amino acids. The whole variable domain, filled in from reference TRBV30 and TRBJ2-3, reads SQTIHQWPATLVQPVGSPLSLECTVEGTSNPNLYWYRQAAGRGLQLLFYSVGIGQISSEVPQNLSASRPQDRQFILSSKKLLLSDSGFYLCAWSTGCDTQYFGPGTRLTVL.

This clonotype was seen a few times. The V and J genes are TRBV20-1 and TRBJ2-5; possible D gene TRBD1, 5 bases. This CDR3 spans 16 amino acids. Germline V gene lookup returns CDR1 DFQATT and CDR2 SNEGSKA (reference sequence). Trimming took 3 bases from V and 1 from J, leaving 18 bases between them. CDR3 protein: CSASGTVTATQETQYF. CDR3 nucleotide sequence: TGCAGTGCTAGTGGTACCGTGACAGCCACCCAAGAGACCCAGTACTTC.